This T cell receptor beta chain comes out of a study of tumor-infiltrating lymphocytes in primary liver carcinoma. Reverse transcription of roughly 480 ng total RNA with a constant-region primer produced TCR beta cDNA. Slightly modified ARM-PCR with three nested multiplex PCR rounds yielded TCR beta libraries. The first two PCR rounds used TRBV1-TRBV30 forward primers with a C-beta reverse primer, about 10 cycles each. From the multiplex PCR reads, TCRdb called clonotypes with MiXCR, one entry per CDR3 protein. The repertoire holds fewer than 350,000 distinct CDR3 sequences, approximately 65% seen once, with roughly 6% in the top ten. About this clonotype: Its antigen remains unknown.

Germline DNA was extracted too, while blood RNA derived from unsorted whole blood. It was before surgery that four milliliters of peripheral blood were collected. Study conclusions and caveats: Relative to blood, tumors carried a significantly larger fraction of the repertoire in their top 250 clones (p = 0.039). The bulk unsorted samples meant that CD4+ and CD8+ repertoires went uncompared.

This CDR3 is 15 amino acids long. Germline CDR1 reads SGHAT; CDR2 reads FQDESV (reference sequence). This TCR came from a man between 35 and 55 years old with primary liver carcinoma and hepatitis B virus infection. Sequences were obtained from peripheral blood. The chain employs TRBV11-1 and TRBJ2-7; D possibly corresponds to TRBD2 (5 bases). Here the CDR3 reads CISSLALDRYYEQYF. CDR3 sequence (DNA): TGTATCAGCAGCTTAGCGCTGGACCGTTACTACGAGCAGTACTTC.